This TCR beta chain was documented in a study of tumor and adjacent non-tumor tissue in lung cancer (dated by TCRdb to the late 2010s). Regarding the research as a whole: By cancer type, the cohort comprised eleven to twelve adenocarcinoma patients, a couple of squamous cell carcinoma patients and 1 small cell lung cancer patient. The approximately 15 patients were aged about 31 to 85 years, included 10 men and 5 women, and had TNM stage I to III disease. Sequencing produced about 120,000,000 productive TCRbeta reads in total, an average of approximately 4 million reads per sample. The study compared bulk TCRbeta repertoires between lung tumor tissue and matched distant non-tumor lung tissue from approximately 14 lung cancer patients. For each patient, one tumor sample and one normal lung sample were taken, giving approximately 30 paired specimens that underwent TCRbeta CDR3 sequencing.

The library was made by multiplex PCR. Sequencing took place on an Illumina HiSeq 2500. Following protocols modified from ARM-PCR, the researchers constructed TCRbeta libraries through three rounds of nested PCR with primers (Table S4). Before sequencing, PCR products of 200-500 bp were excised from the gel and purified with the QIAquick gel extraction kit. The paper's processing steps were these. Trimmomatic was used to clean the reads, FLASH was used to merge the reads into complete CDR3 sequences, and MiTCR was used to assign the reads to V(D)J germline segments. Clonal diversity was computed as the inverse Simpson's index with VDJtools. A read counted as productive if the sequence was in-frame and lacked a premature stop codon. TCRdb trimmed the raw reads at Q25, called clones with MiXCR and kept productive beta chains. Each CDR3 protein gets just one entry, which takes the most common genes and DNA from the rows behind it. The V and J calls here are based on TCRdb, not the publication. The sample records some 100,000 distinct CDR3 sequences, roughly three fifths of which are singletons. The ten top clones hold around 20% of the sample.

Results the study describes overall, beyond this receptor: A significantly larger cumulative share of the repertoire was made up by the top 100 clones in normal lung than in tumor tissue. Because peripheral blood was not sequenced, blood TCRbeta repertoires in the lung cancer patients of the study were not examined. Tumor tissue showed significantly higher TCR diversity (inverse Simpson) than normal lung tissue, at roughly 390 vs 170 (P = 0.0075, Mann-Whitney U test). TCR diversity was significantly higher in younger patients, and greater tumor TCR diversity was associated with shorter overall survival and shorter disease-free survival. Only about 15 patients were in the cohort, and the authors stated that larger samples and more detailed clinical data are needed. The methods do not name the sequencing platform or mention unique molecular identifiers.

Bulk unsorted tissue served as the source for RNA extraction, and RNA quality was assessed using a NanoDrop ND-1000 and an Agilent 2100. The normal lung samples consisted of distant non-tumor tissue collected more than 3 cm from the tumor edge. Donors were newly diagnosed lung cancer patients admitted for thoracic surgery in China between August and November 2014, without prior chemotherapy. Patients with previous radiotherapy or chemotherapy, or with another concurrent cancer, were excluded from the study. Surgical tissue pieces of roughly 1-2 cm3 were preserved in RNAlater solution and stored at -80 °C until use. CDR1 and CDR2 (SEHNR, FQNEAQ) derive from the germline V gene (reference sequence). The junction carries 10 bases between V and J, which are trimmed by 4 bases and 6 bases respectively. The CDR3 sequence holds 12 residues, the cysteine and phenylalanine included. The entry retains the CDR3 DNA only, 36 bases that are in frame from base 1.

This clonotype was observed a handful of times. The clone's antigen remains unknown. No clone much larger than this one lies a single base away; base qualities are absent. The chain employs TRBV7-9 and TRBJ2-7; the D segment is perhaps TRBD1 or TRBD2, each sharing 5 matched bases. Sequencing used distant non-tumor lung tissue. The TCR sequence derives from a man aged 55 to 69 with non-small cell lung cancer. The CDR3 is CASSWKGTEQYF. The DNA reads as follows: TGTGCCAGCAGCTGGAAAGGGACCGAGCAGTACTTC.